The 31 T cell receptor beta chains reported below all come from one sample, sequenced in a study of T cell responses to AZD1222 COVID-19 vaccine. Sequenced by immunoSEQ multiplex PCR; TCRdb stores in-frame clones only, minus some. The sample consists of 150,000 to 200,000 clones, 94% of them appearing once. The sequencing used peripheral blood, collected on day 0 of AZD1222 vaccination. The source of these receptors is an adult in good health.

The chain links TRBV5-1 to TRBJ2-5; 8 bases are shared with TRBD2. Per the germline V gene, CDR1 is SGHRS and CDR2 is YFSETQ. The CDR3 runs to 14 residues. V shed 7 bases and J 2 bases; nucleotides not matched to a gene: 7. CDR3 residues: CASGPSGPQETQYF. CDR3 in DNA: TGCGCCAGCGGGCCTAGCGGGCCTCAAGAGACCCAGTACTTC.

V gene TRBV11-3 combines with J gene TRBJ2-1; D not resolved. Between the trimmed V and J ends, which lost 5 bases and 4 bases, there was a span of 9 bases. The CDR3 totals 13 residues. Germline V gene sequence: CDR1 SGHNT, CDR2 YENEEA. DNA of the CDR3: TGTGCCAGCAGCCCCTCTTCATACAATGAGCAGTTCTTC. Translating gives CASSPSSYNEQFF.

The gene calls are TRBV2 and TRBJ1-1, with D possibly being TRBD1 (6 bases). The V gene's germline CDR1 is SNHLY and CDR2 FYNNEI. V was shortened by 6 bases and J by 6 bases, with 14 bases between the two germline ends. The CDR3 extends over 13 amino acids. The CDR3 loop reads CASSGQSVAEAFF. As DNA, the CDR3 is TGTGCCAGCAGCGGACAGTCGGTAGCTGAAGCTTTCTTT.

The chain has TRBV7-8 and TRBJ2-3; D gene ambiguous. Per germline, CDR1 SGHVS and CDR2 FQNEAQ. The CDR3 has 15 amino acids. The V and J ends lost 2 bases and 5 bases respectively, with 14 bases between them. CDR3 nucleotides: TGTGCCAGCAGCTTAAAGCTGCGAGTCGGAGATACGCAGTATTTT. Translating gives CASSLKLRVGDTQYF.

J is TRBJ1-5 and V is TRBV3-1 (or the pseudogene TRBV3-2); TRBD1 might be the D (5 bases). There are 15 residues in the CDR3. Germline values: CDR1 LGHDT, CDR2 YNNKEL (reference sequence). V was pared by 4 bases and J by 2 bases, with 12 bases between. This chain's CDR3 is CASSPGTLRNQPQHF. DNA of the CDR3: TGTGCCAGCAGCCCCGGGACGTTGCGCAATCAGCCCCAGCATTTT.

This CDR3 reads CASSRPTGTGGYEQYF. The CDR3 nucleotides read TGTGCCAGCAGCCGTCCAACCGGGACAGGAGGTTACGAGCAGTACTTC. The chain links TRBV7-2 to TRBJ2-7; 8 nucleotides agree with TRBD1. Germline V lookup: CDR1 SGHTA, CDR2 FQGNSA. This CDR3 has 16 residues. The V and J ends lost 5 bases and 4 bases, in that order; junction bases with no gene match: 13.

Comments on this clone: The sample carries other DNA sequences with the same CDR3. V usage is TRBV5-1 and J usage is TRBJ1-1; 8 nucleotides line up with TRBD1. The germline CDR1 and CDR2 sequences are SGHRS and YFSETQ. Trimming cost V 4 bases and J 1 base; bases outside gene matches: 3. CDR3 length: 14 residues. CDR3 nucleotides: TGCGCCAGCAGCCCAGGACAGGGGAACACTGAAGCTTTCTTT. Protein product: CASSPGQGNTEAFF.

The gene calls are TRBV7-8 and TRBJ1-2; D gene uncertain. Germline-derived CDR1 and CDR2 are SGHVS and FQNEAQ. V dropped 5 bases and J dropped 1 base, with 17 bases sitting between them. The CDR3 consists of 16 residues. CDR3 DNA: TGTGCCAGCAGCAAAGATTGGGTTTTCGGTAACTATGGCTACACCTTC. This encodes CASSKDWVFGNYGYTF.

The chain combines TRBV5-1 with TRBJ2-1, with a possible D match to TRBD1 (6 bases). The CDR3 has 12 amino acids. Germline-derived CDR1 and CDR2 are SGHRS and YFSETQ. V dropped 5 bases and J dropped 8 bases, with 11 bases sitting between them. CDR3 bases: TGCGCCAGCAGATCAGGGGCCTATGAGCAGTTCTTC. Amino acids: CASRSGAYEQFF.

CDR3 in amino acids: CASSGSDVIYEQYF. In DNA, the CDR3 is TGTGCCAGCAGTGGGTCTGACGTGATCTACGAGCAGTACTTC. The V call is TRBV28, the J call TRBJ2-7; unclear D gene. This CDR3 is built from 14 residues. Trimming took 5 bases from V and 3 from J, leaving 14 bases between them. CDR1 and CDR2 from the germline V gene are MDHEN and SYDVKM. Looking up the rest from reference TRBV28 and TRBJ2-7 gives the full variable domain: DVKVTQSSRYLVKRTGEKVFLECVQDMDHENMFWYRQDPGLGLRLIYFSYDVKMKEKGDIPEGYSVSREKKERFSLILESASTNQTSMYLCASSGSDVIYEQYFGPGTRLTVT.

CDR3 nucleotide sequence: TGTGCCAGCAGTGTAGGTTCAGGGACAGGGGGGGCTGAAGCTTTCTTT. This sequence encodes CASSVGSGTGGAEAFF. V gene TRBV28 combines with J gene TRBJ1-1; 11 bases agree with TRBD1. Looked up from germline, CDR1 is MDHEN and CDR2 is SYDVKM. V dropped 5 bases and J dropped 6; count of bases not matched to a gene: 11. This CDR3 has 16 amino acids.

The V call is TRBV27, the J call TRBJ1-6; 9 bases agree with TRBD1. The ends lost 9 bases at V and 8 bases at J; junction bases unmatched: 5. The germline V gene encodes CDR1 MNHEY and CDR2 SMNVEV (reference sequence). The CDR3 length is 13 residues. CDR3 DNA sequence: TGTGCCAGTGGGGACAGGGAATATTCACCCCTCCACTTT. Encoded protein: CASGDREYSPLHF.

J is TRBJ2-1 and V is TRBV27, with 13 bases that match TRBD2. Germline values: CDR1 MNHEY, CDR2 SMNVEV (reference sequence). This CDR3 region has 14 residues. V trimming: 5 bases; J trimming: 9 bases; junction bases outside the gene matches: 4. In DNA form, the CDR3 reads TGTGCCAGCAGTGGACTAGCGGGAGTAGGTGAGCAGTTCTTC. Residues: CASSGLAGVGEQFF.

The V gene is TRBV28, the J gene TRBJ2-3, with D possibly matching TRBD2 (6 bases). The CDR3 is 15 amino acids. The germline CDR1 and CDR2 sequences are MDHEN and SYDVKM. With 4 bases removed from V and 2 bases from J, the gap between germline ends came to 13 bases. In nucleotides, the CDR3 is TGTGCCAGCAGTTCCTCTCTAGCGCCCACAGATACGCAGTATTTT. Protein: CASSSSLAPTDTQYF.

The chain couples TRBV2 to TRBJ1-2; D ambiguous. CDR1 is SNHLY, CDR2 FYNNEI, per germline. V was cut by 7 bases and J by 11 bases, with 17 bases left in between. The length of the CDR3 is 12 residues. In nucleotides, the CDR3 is TGTGCCAGCAAACGGACCGGCGACGGATACACCTTC. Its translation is CASKRTGDGYTF.

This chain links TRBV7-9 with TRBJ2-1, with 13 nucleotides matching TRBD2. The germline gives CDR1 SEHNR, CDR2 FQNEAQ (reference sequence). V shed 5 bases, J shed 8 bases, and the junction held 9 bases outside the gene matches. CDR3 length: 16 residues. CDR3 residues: CASSRWTSGSNDEQFF. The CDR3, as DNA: TGTGCCAGCAGCCGATGGACTAGCGGGAGTAACGATGAGCAGTTCTTC.

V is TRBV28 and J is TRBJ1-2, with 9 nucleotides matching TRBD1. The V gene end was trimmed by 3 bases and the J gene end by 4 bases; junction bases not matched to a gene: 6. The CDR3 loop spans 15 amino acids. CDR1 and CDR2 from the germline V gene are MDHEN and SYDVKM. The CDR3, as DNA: TGTGCCAGCAGTTTCGGGGACAGGGCGGCCTATGGCTACACCTTC. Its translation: CASSFGDRAAYGYTF.

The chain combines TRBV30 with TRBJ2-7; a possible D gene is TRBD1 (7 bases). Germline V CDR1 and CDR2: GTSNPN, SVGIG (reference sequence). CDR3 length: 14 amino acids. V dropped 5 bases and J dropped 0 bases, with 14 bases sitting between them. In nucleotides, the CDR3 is TGTGCCTGGGACAGGGACTCAAGCTCCTACGAGCAGTACTTC. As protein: CAWDRDSSSYEQYF.

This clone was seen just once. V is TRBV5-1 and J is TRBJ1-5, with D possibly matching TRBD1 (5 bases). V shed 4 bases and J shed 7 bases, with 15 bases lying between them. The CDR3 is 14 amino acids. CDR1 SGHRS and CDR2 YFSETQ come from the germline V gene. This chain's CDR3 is CASSRDGVGQPQHF. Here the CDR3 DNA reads TGCGCCAGCAGCCGGGACGGGGTGGGGCAGCCCCAGCATTTT.

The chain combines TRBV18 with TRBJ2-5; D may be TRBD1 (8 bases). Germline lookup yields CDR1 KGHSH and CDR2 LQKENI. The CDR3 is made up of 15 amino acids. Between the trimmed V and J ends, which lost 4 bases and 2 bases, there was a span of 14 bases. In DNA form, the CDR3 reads TGTGCCAGCTCACATGGACAGGGAGGGCAAGAGACCCAGTACTTC. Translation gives CASSHGQGGQETQYF. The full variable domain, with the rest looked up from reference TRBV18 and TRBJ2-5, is NAGVMQNPRHLVRRRGQEARLRCSPMKGHSHVYWYRQLPEEGLKFMVYLQKENIIDESGMPKERFSAEFPKEGPSILRIQQVVRGDSAAYFCASSHGQGGQETQYFGPGTRLLVL.

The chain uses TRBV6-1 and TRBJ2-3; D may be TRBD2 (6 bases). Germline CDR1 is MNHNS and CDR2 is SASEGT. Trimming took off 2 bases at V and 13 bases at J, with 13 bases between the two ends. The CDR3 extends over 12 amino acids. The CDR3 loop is CASSEPGVGEYF. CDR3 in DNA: TGTGCCAGCAGTGAACCGGGAGTGGGGGAGTATTTT.

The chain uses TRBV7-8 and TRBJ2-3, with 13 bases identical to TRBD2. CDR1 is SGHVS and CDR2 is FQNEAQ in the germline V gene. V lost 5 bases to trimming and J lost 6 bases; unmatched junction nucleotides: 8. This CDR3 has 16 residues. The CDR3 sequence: CASSLYRTSGSDTQYF. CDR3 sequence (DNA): TGTGCCAGCAGCCTATACCGGACTAGCGGGAGCGATACGCAGTATTTT.

The CDR3 sequence is CASSFPRDSVSLSSYEQYF. As DNA, the CDR3 is TGTGCCAGCAGCTTCCCCCGGGACAGTGTTAGTCTGAGCTCCTACGAGCAGTACTTC. V usage is TRBV5-4 and J usage is TRBJ2-7; TRBD1 agrees at 7 bases. The ends lost 2 bases at V and 0 bases at J; junction bases unmatched: 17. CDR3 size: 19 residues. CDR1 and CDR2 (germline): SGHNT, YYREEE (reference sequence).

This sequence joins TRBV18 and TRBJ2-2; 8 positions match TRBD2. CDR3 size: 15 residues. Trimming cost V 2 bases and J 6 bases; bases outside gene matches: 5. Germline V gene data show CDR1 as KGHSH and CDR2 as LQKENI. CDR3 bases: TGTGCCAGCTCACCAGAGGCTAGCGGGTCCGGGGAGCTGTTTTTT. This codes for CASSPEASGSGELFF.

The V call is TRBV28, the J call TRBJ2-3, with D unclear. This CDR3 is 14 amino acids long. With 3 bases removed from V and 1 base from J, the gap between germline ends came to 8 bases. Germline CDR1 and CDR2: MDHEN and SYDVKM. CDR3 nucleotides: TGTGCCAGCAGTTTCGGTCAGCGCACAGATACGCAGTATTTT. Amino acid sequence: CASSFGQRTDTQYF. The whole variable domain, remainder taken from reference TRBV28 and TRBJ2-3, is DVKVTQSSRYLVKRTGEKVFLECVQDMDHENMFWYRQDPGLGLRLIYFSYDVKMKEKGDIPEGYSVSREKKERFSLILESASTNQTSMYLCASSFGQRTDTQYFGPGTRLTVL.

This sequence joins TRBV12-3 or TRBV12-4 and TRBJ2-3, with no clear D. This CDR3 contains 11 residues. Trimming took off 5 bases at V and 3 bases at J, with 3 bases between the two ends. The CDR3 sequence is CASSRTDTQYF. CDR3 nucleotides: TGTGCCAGCAGTCGGACAGATACGCAGTATTTT.

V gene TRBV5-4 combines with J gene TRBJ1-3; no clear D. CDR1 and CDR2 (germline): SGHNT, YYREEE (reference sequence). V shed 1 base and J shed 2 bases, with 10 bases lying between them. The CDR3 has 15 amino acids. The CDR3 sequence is CASSLIGGTGNTIYF. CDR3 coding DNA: TGTGCCAGCAGCTTGATAGGAGGGACTGGAAACACCATATATTTT.

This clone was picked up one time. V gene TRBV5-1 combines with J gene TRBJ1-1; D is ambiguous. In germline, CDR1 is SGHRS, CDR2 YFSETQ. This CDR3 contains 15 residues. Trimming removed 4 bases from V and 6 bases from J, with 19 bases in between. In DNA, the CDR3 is TGCGCCAGCAGCCCCGGGCCTCCCCAAGGCGCTGAAGCTTTCTTT. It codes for CASSPGPPQGAEAFF.

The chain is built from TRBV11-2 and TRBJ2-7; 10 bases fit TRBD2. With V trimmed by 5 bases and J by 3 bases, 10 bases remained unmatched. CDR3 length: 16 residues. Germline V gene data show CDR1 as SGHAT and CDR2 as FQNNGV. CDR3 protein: CASSSVTSGIFYEQYF. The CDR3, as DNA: TGTGCCAGCAGCAGTGTAACTAGCGGGATTTTCTACGAGCAGTACTTC.

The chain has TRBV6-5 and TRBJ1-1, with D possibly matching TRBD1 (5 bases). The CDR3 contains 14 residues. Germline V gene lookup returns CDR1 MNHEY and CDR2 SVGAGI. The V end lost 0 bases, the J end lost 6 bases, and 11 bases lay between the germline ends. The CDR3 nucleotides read TGTGCCAGCAGTTACTCGCTGTCGGGGGCTGAAGCTTTCTTT. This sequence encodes CASSYSLSGAEAFF.

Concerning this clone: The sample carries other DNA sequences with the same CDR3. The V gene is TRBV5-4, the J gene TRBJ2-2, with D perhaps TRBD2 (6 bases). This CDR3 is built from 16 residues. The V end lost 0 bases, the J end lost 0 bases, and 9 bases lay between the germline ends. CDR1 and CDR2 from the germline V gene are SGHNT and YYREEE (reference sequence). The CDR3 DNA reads TGTGCCAGCAGCTTGGACCCGGGGGCGAACACCGGGGAGCTGTTTTTT. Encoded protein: CASSLDPGANTGELFF.